This TCR beta chain comes out of a study of CD8 T cells in Susac syndrome. Study information: Sequencing included Susac syndrome patients, six of them with active disease and about 8 in remission.

An amount of RNA that ranged from about 0.45 to 1 ug was reverse transcribed with random hexamers. TCRdb independently ran MiXCR on the immunoSEQ multiplex PCR reads; one entry per CDR3 protein. The sample shows approximately 190,000 distinct CDR3 sequences, approximately 96% of them seen only once. The clonotype originates from a human donor with Susac syndrome. The sample comprised CD4+ T cells from PBMCs.

The CDR3 region is CSARGGLAGTYEQYF. The CDR3 coding sequence is TGCAGTGCTAGAGGAGGGTTAGCAGGGACCTACGAGCAGTACTTC. V usage is TRBV20-1 and J usage is TRBJ2-7; D may correspond to TRBD1 or TRBD2 (5 bases each). The CDR3 length is 15 residues. Germline V gives CDR1 DFQATT, CDR2 SNEGSKA (reference sequence). V was clipped by 1 base and J by 2 bases, with 15 bases between them.